The 25 T cell receptor beta chains below come from one sample, sequenced in a study of T cell responses to AZD1222 COVID-19 vaccine. TCRdb's table, derived via immunoSEQ multiplex PCR, lists solely in-frame clones and lacks some. The data show about 180,000 clones, about 91% seen once. The specimen was peripheral blood, collected on day 0 of AZD1222 vaccination. The receptors stem from an adult in good health.

This sequence joins TRBV30 and TRBJ2-5; D ambiguous. The CDR3 spans 13 residues. Trimming removed 0 bases at V and 4 bases at J, with 9 bases between. The germline V gene has CDR1 GTSNPN and CDR2 SVGIG (reference sequence). For the CDR3, the DNA is TGTGCCTGGAGTGTACGTGGGTTAGAGACCCAGTACTTC. Amino acids: CAWSVRGLETQYF.

The chain joins TRBV5-1 to TRBJ1-3; D possibly corresponds to TRBD1 (6 bases). Germline V gives CDR1 SGHRS, CDR2 YFSETQ. Deletions cut 2 bases from V and 4 bases from J, with 13 bases between. CDR3 length: 15 residues. The CDR3 bases are TGCGCCAGCAGCTTAACAGGGCTTGGAGGAAACACCATATATTTT. Its protein product is CASSLTGLGGNTIYF.

This clone was seen once. The genes are TRBV3-1 (or the pseudogene TRBV3-2) and TRBJ2-7, with a possible D match to TRBD2 (6 bases). This CDR3 has 13 amino acids. Germline V gene sequence: CDR1 LGHDT, CDR2 YNNKEL (reference sequence). Trimming removed 5 bases at V and 6 bases at J, with 14 bases between. This chain's CDR3 is CASSSTDGGEQYF. In nucleotides, the CDR3 is TGTGCCAGCAGCTCAACAGACGGGGGCGAGCAGTACTTC.

The chain combines TRBV30 with TRBJ1-2; D might be TRBD1 (5 bases). This CDR3 region has 11 residues. Looked up from germline, CDR1 is GTSNPN and CDR2 is SVGIG (reference sequence). V shed 3 bases and J shed 7 bases, with 9 bases lying between them. The CDR3 sequence: CAWSTGSGYTF. Here the CDR3 DNA reads TGTGCCTGGAGCACAGGCAGTGGCTACACCTTC.

This clone showed up many times. The chain recombines TRBV7-8 with TRBJ1-5, with unresolved D. CDR1 and CDR2 from the germline V gene are SGHVS and FQNEAQ. This CDR3 contains 13 residues. Trimming shortened V by 0 bases and J by 6 bases, and 6 bases separated the two germline ends. CDR3 protein: CASSLATVQPQHF. The CDR3 DNA reads TGTGCCAGCAGCTTAGCGACGGTTCAGCCCCAGCATTTT.

V gene TRBV27 combines with J gene TRBJ1-1, with TRBD1 as a possible D gene (5 bases). Germline V gene sequence: CDR1 MNHEY, CDR2 SMNVEV (reference sequence). Trimming removed 8 bases from V and 3 bases from J, with 25 bases in between. The CDR3 runs 17 residues. CDR3 DNA: TGTGCCAGCGGCACCGGGCCACCAGGGAGGAGGGACACTGAAGCTTTCTTT. Protein: CASGTGPPGRRDTEAFF.

The gene calls are TRBV5-8 and TRBJ2-7; no clear D gene. The V end was cut by 2 bases, the J end by 3 bases, with 9 bases between. The CDR3 sequence is 13 residues long. Germline V CDR1 and CDR2: SGHTS, YDEGEE. The CDR3 bases are TGTGCCAGCAGCTTTAACAGTGGCTACGAGCAGTACTTC. Its translation: CASSFNSGYEQYF. The variable domain in full, completed from reference TRBV5-8 and TRBJ2-7, reads EAGVTQSPTHLIKTRGQQATLRCSPISGHTSVYWYQQALGLGLQFLLWYDEGEERNRGNFPPRFSGRQFPNYSSELNVNALELEDSALYLCASSFNSGYEQYFGPGTRLTVT.

This clone was detected once. The chain has TRBV10-3 and TRBJ1-5, with a tentative D call TRBD1 (6 bases). The V end lost 6 bases, the J end lost 0 bases, and 9 bases lay between the germline ends. This CDR3 spans 14 amino acids. The germline CDR1 and CDR2 sequences are ENHRY and SYGVKD. CDR3: CAIRQGDSNQPQHF. In nucleotides, the CDR3 is TGTGCCATCAGACAGGGAGATAGCAATCAGCCCCAGCATTTT.

V gene TRBV7-2 combines with J gene TRBJ1-1; 9 bases are shared with TRBD1. Germline V gene sequence: CDR1 SGHTA, CDR2 FQGNSA. The CDR3 extends over 13 amino acids. Trimming removed 5 bases from V and 5 bases from J; junction bases left unmatched: 3. The CDR3 sequence is CASSRTGDTEAFF. The CDR3 DNA reads as TGTGCCAGCAGCCGGACAGGGGATACTGAAGCTTTCTTT.

This chain uses TRBV6-5 with TRBJ1-1; weak D call: TRBD1 (5 bases). The CDR3 has 11 amino acids. CDR1 and CDR2 (germline): MNHEY, SVGAGI. The V end lost 8 bases, the J end lost 7 bases, and 11 bases lay between the germline ends. The CDR3 sequence: CASRRQSEAFF. The CDR3 DNA is TGTGCCAGCCGCAGACAGAGTGAAGCTTTCTTT.

The V call is TRBV12-5, the J call TRBJ1-5; possible D gene TRBD1, 6 bases. This CDR3 has 13 amino acids. The germline V and J ends were trimmed by 7 bases and 3 bases, with 10 bases remaining between them. Germline V lookup: CDR1 LGHNT, CDR2 FRNRAP. For the CDR3, the DNA is TGTGCTAGTGCCGGACAGCCCAATCAGCCCCAGCATTTT. Encoded protein: CASAGQPNQPQHF. The full variable domain, rest sourced from reference TRBV12-5 and TRBJ1-5, is DARVTQTPRHKVTEMGQEVTMRCQPILGHNTVFWYRQTMMQGLELLAYFRNRAPLDDSGMPKDRFSAEMPDATLATLKIQPSEPRDSAVYFCASAGQPNQPQHFGDGTRLSIL.

This chain links TRBV6-1 with TRBJ2-3; TRBD1 or TRBD2 may be the D gene (5 bases each). The germline CDR1 and CDR2 sequences are MNHNS and SASEGT. Trimming removed 3 bases from V and 0 bases from J, with 7 bases in between. The CDR3 has 14 residues. For the CDR3, the DNA is TGTGCCAGCAGTGAGGGGGATAGCACAGATACGCAGTATTTT. Amino acid sequence: CASSEGDSTDTQYF.

The rearrangement uses TRBV7-2 and TRBJ2-2, with D perhaps matching TRBD1 or TRBD2 (5 bases each). V was clipped by 8 bases and J by 1 base, with 11 bases between them. The CDR3 has 14 amino acids. Germline V gene sequence: CDR1 SGHTA, CDR2 FQGNSA. CDR3 nucleotides: TGTGCCAGCGCCGGGACCAAGAACACCGGGGAGCTGTTTTTT. Translation gives CASAGTKNTGELFF.

As concerns this clone: One end of the junction is discordant with germline, which a read error may explain. This sequence joins TRBV28 and TRBJ2-7; 14 bases fit TRBD2. Germline V CDR1 and CDR2: MDHEN, SYDVKM. The CDR3 has 15 residues. CDR3 in DNA: TGTGCCAGCAGTTTCATGGGGACTAGCGGGAGCATAGGGGACTTC. Protein sequence: CASSFMGTSGSIGDF.

The rearrangement uses TRBV3-1 (or the pseudogene TRBV3-2) and TRBJ1-1; D ambiguous. V lost 4 bases, J lost 4 bases, and 10 bases lay in between. Germline V gene sequence: CDR1 LGHDT, CDR2 YNNKEL (reference sequence). The CDR3 loop spans 13 amino acids. The CDR3 region is CASSLQPSTEAFF. In DNA form, the CDR3 reads TGTGCCAGCAGCCTTCAACCTAGCACTGAAGCTTTCTTT.

This chain joins TRBV7-9 and TRBJ1-6; TRBD1 is a possible D gene (5 bases). The CDR3 has 15 residues. V was clipped by 3 bases and J by 7 bases, with 13 bases between them. The germline CDR1 and CDR2 sequences are SEHNR and FQNEAQ (reference sequence). CDR3 sequence (DNA): TGTGCCAGCAGCTTTGCCCTGGAGGGGAATTCACCCCTCCACTTT. Translated: CASSFALEGNSPLHF. Full variable domain (rest looked up from reference TRBV7-9 and TRBJ1-6): DTGVSQNPRHKITKRGQNVTFRCDPISEHNRLYWYRQTLGQGPEFLTYFQNEAQLEKSRLLSDRFSAERPKGSFSTLEIQRTEQGDSAMYLCASSFALEGNSPLHFGNGTRLTVT.

This clone turned up a few times. The genes are TRBV19 and TRBJ2-7, with 9 nucleotides matching TRBD1. This CDR3 has 15 residues. CDR1 is LNHDA and CDR2 is SQIVND in the germline V gene (reference sequence). V dropped 4 bases and J dropped 3; count of bases not matched to a gene: 7. CDR3 nucleotide sequence: TGTGCCAGTAGTACGGCCGGGACAGGGTACTACGAGCAGTACTTC. It encodes CASSTAGTGYYEQYF. The full variable domain, its missing parts supplied by reference TRBV19 and TRBJ2-7, is DGGITQSPKYLFRKEGQNVTLSCEQNLNHDAMYWYRQDPGQGLRLIYYSQIVNDFQKGDIAEGYSVSREKKESFPLTVTSAQKNPTAFYLCASSTAGTGYYEQYFGPGTRLTVT.

The J gene is TRBJ1-2, the V gene TRBV6-2 or TRBV6-3; D call uncertain. The length of the CDR3 is 13 residues. In germline, CDR1 is MNHEY, CDR2 SVGEGT. With 5 bases removed from V and 2 bases from J, the gap between germline ends came to 9 bases. The CDR3 loop is CASSRTGNYGYTF. The CDR3, as DNA: TGTGCCAGCAGTCGGACTGGGAACTATGGCTACACCTTC.

The rearrangement links TRBV30 to TRBJ1-2; D gene unclear. CDR1 is GTSNPN, CDR2 SVGIG, per germline (reference sequence). Trimming cost V 1 base and J 4 bases, with 13 bases left between them. The CDR3 loop spans 14 amino acids. CDR3 sequence (DNA): TGTGCCTGGAGTGCCCCCGGAACCGCCTATGGCTACACCTTC. It yields the protein CAWSAPGTAYGYTF.

This chain links TRBV30 with TRBJ1-4; D is ambiguous. The V gene's germline CDR1 is GTSNPN and CDR2 SVGIG (reference sequence). V was clipped by 2 bases and J by 0 bases, with 7 bases between them. This CDR3 contains 14 residues. CDR3 nucleotides: TGTGCCTGGAGTACCGAGGCAACTAATGAAAAACTGTTTTTT. As protein: CAWSTEATNEKLFF.

This rearrangement joins TRBV6-6 to TRBJ2-7; no reliable D call. This CDR3 contains 14 residues. V lost 2 bases, J lost 3 bases, and 11 bases lay in between. Germline CDR1 and CDR2: MNHNY and SVGAGI (reference sequence). CDR3 DNA sequence: TGTGCCAGCAGTTACGGGCAGGTCAGCTACGAGCAGTACTTC. Translated, it gives CASSYGQVSYEQYF.

This chain joins TRBV5-1 and TRBJ2-1; the D gene is possibly TRBD2 (6 bases). CDR3 length: 15 residues. Trimming removed 4 bases from V and 2 bases from J, with 13 bases in between. CDR1 is SGHRS and CDR2 is YFSETQ in the germline V gene. The CDR3 sequence is CASSLTSTAYNEQFF. The CDR3 DNA reads as TGCGCCAGCAGCCTGACTAGTACGGCCTACAATGAGCAGTTCTTC.

The chain recombines TRBV2 with TRBJ1-6; D is unclear. Trimming took off 4 bases at V and 4 bases at J, with 8 bases between the two ends. In germline, CDR1 is SNHLY, CDR2 FYNNEI. The CDR3 totals 14 residues. CDR3 loop: CASSGEGYNSPLHF. The CDR3 bases are TGTGCCAGCAGTGGGGAGGGTTATAATTCACCCCTCCACTTT.

The V gene is TRBV14, the J gene TRBJ1-4; no clear D gene. V was clipped by 3 bases and J by 8 bases, with 13 bases between them. Germline V gene sequence: CDR1 SGHDN, CDR2 FVKESK. The CDR3 runs 14 residues. Here the CDR3 DNA reads TGTGCCAGCAGCCACCCTAGGGTAGGCGAAAAACTGTTTTTT. Amino acid sequence: CASSHPRVGEKLFF.

Turning to this clone: Distinct nucleotide sequences in the sample also encode this CDR3. The CDR3 coding sequence is TGTGCCAGCTCACCCGACCCATACGAGCAGTACTTC. Translation gives CASSPDPYEQYF. V and J are TRBV18 and TRBJ2-7; no definite D call. This CDR3 contains 12 residues. V was pared by 3 bases and J by 4 bases, with 7 bases between. Per the germline V gene, CDR1 is KGHSH and CDR2 is LQKENI.